Listed below are T cell receptor beta chains from one sample, sequenced in a study of blood T cell repertoires in COVID-19. Assay: immunoSEQ multiplex PCR; the TCRdb copy retains only in-frame clones and omits some. The sample has about 340,000 clones, roughly 89% seen once. The sequencing input was peripheral blood. These receptors originate from a woman aged 18-29 years who had recovered from COVID-19. Both conserved end residues are part of each CDR3. D genes are given only for firm matches. Clone size is not always given. Where it is, it says once, few, many or a class for expanded clones.

d_call	clone_size	j_call	v_call	cdr3_nt	cdr3_aa
TRBD1	NA	TRBJ1-5	TRBV5-5	TGTGCCAGCAGCCCCGGAGGGGGCAATAGCAATCAGCCCCAGCATTTT	CASSPGGGNSNQPQHF
NA	once	TRBJ1-2	TRBV10-1	TGCGCCAGCAGTGAGGGGGCAGAAGCCTACACCTTC	CASSEGAEAYTF
NA	NA	TRBJ1-2	TRBV5-6	TGTGCCAGCAGCTTGGCTGCGGGGAGGAACTATGGCTACACCTTC	CASSLAAGRNYGYTF
TRBD2	NA	TRBJ2-1	TRBV6-5	TGTGCCAGCAGTTACTACACTAGCGGGAGCAATGAGCAGTTCTTC	CASSYYTSGSNEQFF
NA	NA	TRBJ2-5	TRBV5-1	TGCGCCAGCAGCTTGGGGCAGGAAGAGACCCAGTACTTC	CASSLGQEETQYF
NA	NA	TRBJ1-1	TRBV19	TGTGCCAGTAGCTGGGGCAGGTCCCACACTGAAGCTTTCTTT	CASSWGRSHTEAFF
TRBD2	NA	TRBJ2-1	TRBV9	TGTGCCAGCAGCGTAAGACTAGCGGCCGGGAATGAGCAGTTCTTC	CASSVRLAAGNEQFF
TRBD1	NA	TRBJ2-3	TRBV2	TGTGCCAGCGGGGGACAGTCCTTTTGGACAGATACGCAGTATTTT	CASGGQSFWTDTQYF
TRBD1	NA	TRBJ2-6	TRBV7-2	TGTGCCAGCAGCTCACGACAGGGCCGACTCTTCTCTGGGGCCAACGTCCTGACTTTC	CASSSRQGRLFSGANVLTF
NA	NA	TRBJ2-3	TRBV7-2	TGTGCCAGCAGCTTAGGAGAATGGCAGTATTTT	CASSLGEWQYF
NA	NA	TRBJ2-1	TRBV3-1/TRBV3-2	TGTGCCAGCAGCCAAGATCTCTACAATGAGCAGTTCTTC	CASSQDLYNEQFF
TRBD2	NA	TRBJ2-1	TRBV3-1/TRBV3-2	TGTGCCAGCAGCCAAGATTGGACTAGCGGGAGTTGGAATGAGCAGTTCTTC	CASSQDWTSGSWNEQFF
NA	few	TRBJ1-6	TRBV5-6	TGTGCCAGCAGCTTGGGCAGGGGAGCCAATAATTCACCCCTCCACTTT	CASSLGRGANNSPLHF
NA	NA	TRBJ2-5	TRBV15	TGTGCCACCAGCCCTCGTCCCCCCAGGGCACGAGAGACCCAGTACTTC	CATSPRPPRARETQYF
NA	NA	TRBJ2-1	TRBV7-2	TGTGCCAGCAGATATAGCGTAAGCGAGCAGTTCTTC	CASRYSVSEQFF
NA	once	TRBJ1-1	TRBV6-5	TGTGCCAGCAGGCGAAGGACAGATGAAGCTTTCTTT	CASRRRTDEAFF
NA	NA	TRBJ1-5	TRBV11-3	TGTGCCAGCAGCCCCGGGGGGGGGAAGGACCAGCCCCAGCATTTT	CASSPGGGKDQPQHF
TRBD1	NA	TRBJ2-6	TRBV2	TGTGCCAGCAGTTCAGGGGGCTCTGGGGCCAACGTCCTGACTTTC	CASSSGGSGANVLTF
NA	NA	TRBJ1-1	TRBV2	TGTGCCAGCAGTGAAAGGGGCGGGGTGGGCACTGAAGCTTTCTTT	CASSERGGVGTEAFF
TRBD1	NA	TRBJ2-3	TRBV5-4	TGTGCCAGCAGCTTGAGGTTACAGGGGGGTAAAGATACGCAGTATTTT	CASSLRLQGGKDTQYF
TRBD1	once	TRBJ1-2	TRBV4-3	TGCGCCAGCAGCCAAGGTCAGGACAGGGGATTTTTTCGAGGTGGCTACACCTTC	CASSQGQDRGFFRGGYTF
NA	NA	TRBJ1-2	TRBV14	TGTGCCAGCAGCCAAGATCTCCGGGGATATGGCTACACCTTC	CASSQDLRGYGYTF
NA	NA	TRBJ1-1	TRBV6-1	TGTGCCAGCAGTGAAGCGTGGAGGGTGGCTGAAGCTTTCTTT	CASSEAWRVAEAFF
NA	NA	TRBJ1-4	TRBV9	TGTGCCAGCAGCGTAGGAGGCACATCCGCCGAAAAACTGTTTTTT	CASSVGGTSAEKLFF
NA	NA	TRBJ2-5	TRBV24-1	TGTGCCACCCAAAAGGGGACAACTGTTCAAGAGACCCAGTACTTC	CATQKGTTVQETQYF
NA	NA	TRBJ2-2	TRBV3-1/TRBV3-2	TGTGCCAGCAGCCAAGTTCCAGGGTTGGGCGGGGAGCTGTTTTTT	CASSQVPGLGGELFF
TRBD1	once	TRBJ2-2	TRBV24-1	TGTGCCACCAGTAGTACAGGGGGAACCGGGGAGCTGTTTTTT	CATSSTGGTGELFF
NA	NA	TRBJ2-3	TRBV18	TGTGCCAGCTCACTCCGGGACTCTAGCACAGATACGCAGTATTTT	CASSLRDSSTDTQYF
TRBD1	NA	TRBJ1-3	TRBV30	TGTGCCTGGAGCACAGGGGCAATTGGAAACACCATATATTTT	CAWSTGAIGNTIYF
TRBD1	NA	TRBJ1-3	TRBV7-2	TGTGCCAGCAGCCCGGACAGGGACTCTGGAAACACCATATATTTT	CASSPDRDSGNTIYF
TRBD2	NA	TRBJ2-2	TRBV30	TGTGCCTGGAGTGTACCGGCGGGAGGAAACACCGGGGAGCTGTTTTTT	CAWSVPAGGNTGELFF
TRBD1	NA	TRBJ1-6	TRBV15	TGTGCCACCAGCACCAGGACAGGGGGCAATTCACCCCTCCACTTT	CATSTRTGGNSPLHF
TRBD2	NA	TRBJ2-1	TRBV7-2	TGTGCCAGCAGCTTAACGGGACTACACAATGAGCAGTTCTTC	CASSLTGLHNEQFF
NA	NA	TRBJ2-5	TRBV29-1	TGCAGCGTTGAAGTTGTCCGGGACCAAGAGACCCAGTACTTC	CSVEVVRDQETQYF
TRBD1	NA	TRBJ1-5	TRBV7-8	TGTGCCAGCAGCTTAGCGCGGGGACAGGGGGCTTGGCAGCCCCAGCATTTT	CASSLARGQGAWQPQHF
TRBD1	NA	TRBJ2-2	TRBV11-2	TGTGCCAGCAGCTCGCACCGGGACAGGGGGACGACCGGGGAGCTGTTTTTT	CASSSHRDRGTTGELFF
TRBD1	NA	TRBJ1-3	TRBV4-1	TGCGCCAGCAGCCTAACTCCGGGACAGGGAACCCACACCATATATTTT	CASSLTPGQGTHTIYF
TRBD2	NA	TRBJ2-1	TRBV18	TGTGCCAGCTCACAACGACGGACTAGTTGGGGGGAACACAATGAGCAGTTCTTC	CASSQRRTSWGEHNEQFF